These 15 T cell receptor beta chains came from one sample sequenced in a study of T cells in Graves' hyperthyroidism and ophthalmopathy (dated by TCRdb to between 2017 and 2020). The library relied on multiplex PCR. These reads were obtained on an Illumina HiSeq 2000. The TCR beta CDR3 regions were amplified from the RNA transcripts. The TCR CDR3 was subjected to a first round of RT-PCR using the HTBI primer set and the Qiagen OneStep RT-PCR kit. TCRdb handled the public reads itself, with Q25 trimming in fastp and clone calling in MiXCR, and kept productive beta chains. Each CDR3 protein appears once, grouped with its most common genes and DNA. This sample holds about 720,000 distinct CDR3 sequences; less than 20% were observed only once. The ten largest clones add up to around 7.7% of the sample. The sequenced sample was blood. These receptors all stem from a man aged 18-30 years with Graves' hyperthyroidism.

This clonotype appeared a few times. The rearrangement links TRBV30 to TRBJ2-3; TRBD1 matches at 9 bases. CDR1 and CDR2 from the germline V gene are GTSNPN and SVGIG (reference sequence). V shed 4 bases, J shed 2 bases, and the junction held 10 bases outside the gene matches. The CDR3 consists of 16 residues. The CDR3 coding sequence is TGTGCCTGGATCGCCGGGACAGGGTTCAACACAGATACGCAGTATTTT. Protein: CAWIAGTGFNTDTQYF.

The chain has TRBV28 and TRBJ1-4; D may be TRBD1 (5 bases). This CDR3 is 13 amino acids long. Trimming took off 10 bases at V and 7 bases at J, with 16 bases between the two ends. Germline lookup yields CDR1 MDHEN and CDR2 SYDVKM. The CDR3 DNA sequence: TGTGCCACCACCGGGGGAGGAGGTGAAAAACTGTTTTTT. Its protein is CATTGGGGEKLFF.

J is TRBJ1-2 and V is TRBV20-1; a weak D match, TRBD1 (6 bases). The germline V gene encodes CDR1 DFQATT and CDR2 SNEGSKA (reference sequence). V was cut by 2 bases and J by 4 bases, with 20 bases left in between. The CDR3 spans 16 residues. CDR3 region: CSARPRGSGVSYGYTF. CDR3 bases: TGCAGTGCTAGACCAAGAGGGTCAGGGGTGAGCTATGGCTACACCTTC.

The V gene is TRBV10-3, the J gene TRBJ2-6; D unclear. Per the germline V gene, CDR1 is ENHRY and CDR2 is SYGVKD. V was shortened by 6 bases and J by 1 base, with 10 bases between the two germline ends. CDR3 length equals 15 residues. The DNA for the CDR3 is TGTGCCATCAGGGGCGACTCTTCTGGGGCCAACGTCCTGACTTTC. Translating it yields CAIRGDSSGANVLTF.

V and J are TRBV28 and TRBJ1-5; 8 bases line up with TRBD1. The germline V gene encodes CDR1 MDHEN and CDR2 SYDVKM. The CDR3 covers 15 residues. With V trimmed by 6 bases and J by 4 bases, 8 bases remained unmatched. CDR3 loop: CASRMTGASNQPQHF. CDR3 nucleotide sequence: TGTGCCAGCAGGATGACAGGGGCTTCTAATCAGCCCCAGCATTTT.

The sample holds many counts of this clonotype. This chain uses TRBV27 with TRBJ2-3; 10 bases agree with TRBD2. Germline V lookup: CDR1 MNHEY, CDR2 SMNVEV (reference sequence). V gave up 4 bases and J gave up 0 bases; unmatched junction bases: 4. The CDR3 contains 16 residues. The CDR3 nucleotides are TGTGCCAGCAGTTCCCTACTAGCGGGGAGCACAGATACGCAGTATTTT. Amino acid sequence: CASSSLLAGSTDTQYF.

The table lists this clonotype with many counts. The rearrangement joins TRBV6-1 to TRBJ2-3; 11 nucleotides agree with TRBD2. CDR3 size: 12 residues. In germline, CDR1 is MNHNS, CDR2 SASEGT. J lost 4 bases, V lost 10 bases, and 1 base had no gene match. As DNA, the CDR3 is TGTGCCACGGGACTAGCGGCAGATACGCAGTATTTT. The encoded protein is CATGLAADTQYF.

This clonotype has just a few counts. This chain links TRBV20-1 with TRBJ1-5, with a tentative D call TRBD1 (5 bases). This CDR3 is built from 15 residues. Germline V lookup: CDR1 DFQATT, CDR2 SNEGSKA (reference sequence). The V and J ends lost 6 bases and 3 bases respectively, with 18 bases between them. The CDR3: CSATSGSPLNQPQHF. In nucleotides, the CDR3 is TGCAGTGCCACCTCAGGGAGCCCTCTCAATCAGCCCCAGCATTTT.

The CDR3 sequence is CSVDPGDTEAFF. CDR3 DNA: TGCAGCGTTGACCCGGGGGACACTGAAGCTTTCTTT. The chain carries TRBV29-1 and TRBJ1-1, with D possibly matching TRBD1 (5 bases). Germline V gene sequence: CDR1 SQVTM, CDR2 ANQGSEA. The CDR3 extends over 12 amino acids. Between the trimmed V and J ends, which lost 3 bases and 3 bases, there was a span of 8 bases. Looking up the rest from reference TRBV29-1 and TRBJ1-1 gives the full variable domain: SAVISQKPSRDICQRGTSLTIQCQVDSQVTMMFWYRQQPGQSLTLIATANQGSEATYESGFVIDKFPISRPNLTFSTLTVSNMSPEDSSIYLCSVDPGDTEAFFGQGTRLTVV.

Written as DNA, the CDR3 is TGCAGTGCTAGCCACAGGGGGCGCAGCACAGATACGCAGTATTTT. Its protein is CSASHRGRSTDTQYF. The rearrangement uses TRBV20-1 and TRBJ2-3, with 9 positions matching TRBD1. Germline trimming cut 3 bases from V and 0 bases from J; bases unmatched to any gene: 4. Germline values: CDR1 DFQATT, CDR2 SNEGSKA (reference sequence). The CDR3 runs to 15 residues.

This rearrangement joins TRBV28 to TRBJ2-7; TRBD1 might be the D (5 bases). The length of the CDR3 is 14 residues. Trimming shortened V by 4 bases and J by 5 bases, and 15 bases separated the two germline ends. Germline V lookup: CDR1 MDHEN, CDR2 SYDVKM. DNA of the CDR3: TGTGCCAGCAGTTCTTTGGGCAGGGTCCACGAGCAGTACTTC. Encoded protein: CASSSLGRVHEQYF.

The sample holds many counts of this clonotype. The chain recombines TRBV28 with TRBJ2-4; 9 positions agree with TRBD2. The CDR3 sequence is 17 residues long. CDR1 MDHEN and CDR2 SYDVKM come from the germline V gene. Germline trimming cut 7 bases from V and 3 bases from J; bases unmatched to any gene: 13. The DNA of the CDR3 is TGTGCCAGCAAGGCGGGAGGGCCGCTGACCGTCAAAAACATTCAGTACTTC. This codes for CASKAGGPLTVKNIQYF.

V is TRBV2 and J is TRBJ2-1; 13 nucleotides line up with TRBD2. CDR1 SNHLY and CDR2 FYNNEI come from the germline V gene. Germline trimming cut 6 bases from V and 0 bases from J; bases unmatched to any gene: 8. The CDR3 has 18 residues. CDR3 sequence (DNA): TGTGCCAGCAGATCCGGGACTAGCGGGAAGACCTCCTACAATGAGCAGTTCTTC. Translating gives CASRSGTSGKTSYNEQFF.

The CDR3 region is CASSLARRGSLGGYTF. The CDR3 coding sequence is TGTGCCAGCAGCTTAGCGCGTAGGGGTTCCTTAGGTGGCTACACCTTC. The chain combines TRBV7-9 with TRBJ1-2, with a tentative D call TRBD1 (5 bases). CDR1 is SEHNR and CDR2 is FQNEAQ in the germline V gene (reference sequence). The CDR3 is made up of 16 amino acids. Trimming left V 0 bases short and J 7 bases short, with 18 bases between.

V and J are TRBV6-2 or TRBV6-3 and TRBJ2-1, with 13 bases identical to TRBD2. This CDR3 region has 16 residues. The V segment lost 5 bases and the J segment 7 bases; nucleotides outside the gene matches: 8. CDR1 is MNHEY and CDR2 is SVGEGT in the germline V gene. Here the CDR3 reads CASSPVLAGGPNEQFF. CDR3 nucleotides: TGTGCCAGCAGTCCGGTACTAGCGGGAGGGCCAAATGAGCAGTTCTTC.